Listed here is a single T cell receptor beta chain. Its binding antigen is unknown. No per-base quality is available; no much larger clone lies one base away. One collaborating source in Seattle enrolled patients while the patients were actively infected and followed the patients over time throughout the course of disease. The collaborating institutions used their own protocols to collect whole blood in K2EDTA tubes. For TCRbeta analysis, collaborators shipped samples in one of three forms: frozen whole blood, isolated PBMCs, or DNA extracted from either of those sample types. This entry belongs to a study of blood T cell repertoires in COVID-19 (TCRdb year 2020). Context from the whole study: The collaborator samples originated in the United States, Italy and Spain and spanned the acute and convalescent phases of COVID-19. The dataset comprised deeply sampled blood TCRbeta repertoires from subjects exposed to, actively infected with, or recovered from COVID-19. A freely available public database, intended as a resource for researchers studying the immune response to SARS-CoV-2, is where the repertoires were released. A de-identified subject ID, COVID-19 status, age in years and sex were almost always included in the sample metadata. The prospective study material was composed of cDNA or gDNA derived from T cells, B-cell-depleted T cells, or PBMCs. Where HLA class I and class II types were available, the types were taken from metadata supplied by the sample provider, not from assay-based typing. Samples were obtained from the ongoing ImmuneRACE study (first 160 participants) and from about 1,300 subjects provided by 6 global collaborators. The research as a whole found: The quantity of clinical and demographic metadata differed by source and by participant and was supplied without curation.

CDR1 SGHTA and CDR2 FQGNSA are derived from the germline V gene. The CDR3 has 14 amino acids, counting the end cysteine and phenylalanine. Of the read, only the CDR3 DNA is kept; its 42 bases are in frame from base 1. V loses 5 bases of germline sequence and J loses 4 bases, and the interval between the two ends is 12 bases. The immunoSEQ Assay, a bias-controlled multiplex PCR, was used to amplify TCRbeta CDR3 regions from genomic DNA. On the authors' methods: Within the assay, amplification of reference gene primers was used to estimate how many nucleated cells each sample contained. Sequence reads were collapsed and filtered to measure the absolute abundance of every unique TCRbeta CDR3 rearrangement. Productive Simpson clonality was computed per sample as the square root of Simpson's diversity index over productive rearrangements. The table was pulled from immuneACCESS by TCRdb, which kept in-frame rearrangements only. Such tables lose some clones; where checked, under half of the loss comes from unresolved V genes, and the rest has no known cause. The V and J calls and clone size were taken over from that table, and D and trimming were inferred from the DNA. This sample lists 250,000 to 300,000 clones; 65% to 90% were detected once. Less than 15% of the sample is held by the ten biggest clonotypes.

The V gene is TRBV7-2 and the J gene is TRBJ2-1; no confident D gene assignment can be made. The receptor comes from a woman aged 70-85 years with COVID-19, enrolled during active disease. Specimen: peripheral blood. The nucleotide sequence reads as follows: TGTGCCAGCAGCCCCGGGTACAATTACAATGAGCAGTTCTTC. The encoded protein is CASSPGYNYNEQFF.